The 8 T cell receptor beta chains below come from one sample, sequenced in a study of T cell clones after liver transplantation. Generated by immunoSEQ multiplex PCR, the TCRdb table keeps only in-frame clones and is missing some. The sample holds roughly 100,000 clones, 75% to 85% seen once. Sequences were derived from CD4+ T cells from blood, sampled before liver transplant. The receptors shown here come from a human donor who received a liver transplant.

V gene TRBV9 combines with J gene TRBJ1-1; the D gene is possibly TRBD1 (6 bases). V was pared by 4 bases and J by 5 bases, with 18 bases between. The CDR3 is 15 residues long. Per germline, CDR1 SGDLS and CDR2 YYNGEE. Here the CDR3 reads CASSTLQGTSTEAFF. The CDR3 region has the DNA TGTGCCAGCAGCACCCTACAGGGAACGAGTACTGAAGCTTTCTTT.

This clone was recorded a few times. The CDR3 nucleotides read TGTGCCAGCAGCAAGAGACAGGGTAACACTGAAGCTTTCTTT. Encoded protein: CASSKRQGNTEAFF. The chain employs TRBV6-5 and TRBJ1-1, with 7 bases lining up with TRBD1. Germline CDR1 MNHEY, CDR2 SVGAGI. The V segment lost 6 bases and the J segment 2 bases; nucleotides outside the gene matches: 6. The CDR3 spans 14 residues.

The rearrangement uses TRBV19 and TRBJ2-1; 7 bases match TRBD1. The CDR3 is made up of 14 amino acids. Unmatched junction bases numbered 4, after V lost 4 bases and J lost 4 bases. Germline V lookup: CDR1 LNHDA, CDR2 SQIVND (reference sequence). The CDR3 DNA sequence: TGTGCCAGTAGTAGGGGGACAGTTTACAATGAGCAGTTCTTC. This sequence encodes CASSRGTVYNEQFF.

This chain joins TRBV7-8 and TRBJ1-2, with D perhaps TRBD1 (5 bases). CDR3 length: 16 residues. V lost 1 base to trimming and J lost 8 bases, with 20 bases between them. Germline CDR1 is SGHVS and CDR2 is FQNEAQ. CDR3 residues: CASSLEGALASGGYTF. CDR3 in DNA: TGTGCCAGCAGCTTAGAAGGCGCCTTGGCTTCAGGGGGCTACACCTTC.

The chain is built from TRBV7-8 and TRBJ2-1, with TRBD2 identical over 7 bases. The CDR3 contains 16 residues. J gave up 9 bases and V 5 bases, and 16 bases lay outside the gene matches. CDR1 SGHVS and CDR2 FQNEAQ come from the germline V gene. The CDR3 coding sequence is TGTGCCAGCAGCGGCGGGGCGGGATCAGGGAGGGGTGAGCAGTTCTTC. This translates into CASSGGAGSGRGEQFF.

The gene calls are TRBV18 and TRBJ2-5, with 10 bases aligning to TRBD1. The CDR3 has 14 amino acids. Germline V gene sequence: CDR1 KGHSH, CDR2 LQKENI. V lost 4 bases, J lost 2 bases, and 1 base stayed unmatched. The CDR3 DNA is TGTGCCAGCTCACTGGACAGGGGGCAAGAGACCCAGTACTTC. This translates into CASSLDRGQETQYF.

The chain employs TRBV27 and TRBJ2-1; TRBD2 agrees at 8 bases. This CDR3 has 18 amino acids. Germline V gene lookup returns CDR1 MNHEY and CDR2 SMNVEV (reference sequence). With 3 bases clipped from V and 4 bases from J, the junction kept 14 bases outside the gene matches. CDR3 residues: CASSFRGGRGVGYNEQFF. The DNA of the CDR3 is TGTGCCAGCAGTTTTCGGGGGGGGCGCGGCGTAGGGTACAATGAGCAGTTCTTC.

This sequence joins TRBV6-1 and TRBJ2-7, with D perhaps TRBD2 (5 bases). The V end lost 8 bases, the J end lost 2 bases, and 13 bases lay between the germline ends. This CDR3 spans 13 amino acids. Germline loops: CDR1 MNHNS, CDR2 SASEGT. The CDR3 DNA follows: TGTGCCAGCCCCGGGGAGCGAACCTACGAGCAGTACTTC. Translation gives CASPGERTYEQYF.